This T cell receptor beta chain comes out of a study of control samples from healthy donors and cancer patients. Only in-frame clones appear in the TCRdb table, and some are missing; sequencing was by immunoSEQ multiplex PCR. The table has approximately 150,000 clones, approximately 92% seen once. From germline, CDR1 is MGHRA and CDR2 YSYEKL. Between the trimmed V and J ends, which lost 3 bases and 1 base, there was a span of 9 bases. This CDR3 has 14 amino acids. The receptor's source is a man aged 25-40 years in good health. The genes are TRBV4-1 and TRBJ1-1; D remains unclear. Input material: blood. The CDR3 region has the DNA TGCGCCAGCAGCCAGACGGCGGGGAACACTGAAGCTTTCTTT. Residues: CASSQTAGNTEAFF.